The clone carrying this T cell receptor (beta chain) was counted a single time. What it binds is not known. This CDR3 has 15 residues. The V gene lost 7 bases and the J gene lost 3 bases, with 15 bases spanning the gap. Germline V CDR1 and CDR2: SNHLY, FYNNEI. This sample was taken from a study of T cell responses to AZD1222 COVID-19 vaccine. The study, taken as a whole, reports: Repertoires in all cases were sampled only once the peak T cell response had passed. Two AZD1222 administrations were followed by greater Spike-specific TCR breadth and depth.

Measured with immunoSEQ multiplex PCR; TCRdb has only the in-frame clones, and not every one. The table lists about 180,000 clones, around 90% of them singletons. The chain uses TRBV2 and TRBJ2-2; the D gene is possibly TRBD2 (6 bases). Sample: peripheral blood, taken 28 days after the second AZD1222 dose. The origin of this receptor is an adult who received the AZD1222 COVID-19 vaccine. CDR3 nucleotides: TGTGCCAGCAATCTGCAGGGAGGTGACACCGGGGAGCTGTTTTTT. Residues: CASNLQGGDTGELFF.